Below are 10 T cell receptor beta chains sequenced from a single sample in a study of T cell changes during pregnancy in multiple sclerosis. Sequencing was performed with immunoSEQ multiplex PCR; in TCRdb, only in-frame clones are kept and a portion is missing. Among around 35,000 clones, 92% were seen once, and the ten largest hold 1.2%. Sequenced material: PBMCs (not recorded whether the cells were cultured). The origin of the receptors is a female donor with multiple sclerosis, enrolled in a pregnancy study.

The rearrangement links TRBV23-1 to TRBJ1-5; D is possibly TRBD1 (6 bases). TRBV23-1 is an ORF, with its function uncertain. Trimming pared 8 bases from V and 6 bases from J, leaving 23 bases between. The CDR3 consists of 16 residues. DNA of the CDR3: TGCGCCAGCGGGCGATGGGACACGGATGTTGTTCAGCCCCAGCATTTT. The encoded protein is CASGRWDTDVVQPQHF.

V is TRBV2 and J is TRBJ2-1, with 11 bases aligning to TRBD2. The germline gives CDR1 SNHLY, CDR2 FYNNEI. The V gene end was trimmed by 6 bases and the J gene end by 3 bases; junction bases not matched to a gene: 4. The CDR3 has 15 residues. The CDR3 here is CASRIGTSGYNEQFF. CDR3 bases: TGTGCCAGCAGGATAGGGACTAGCGGCTACAATGAGCAGTTCTTC.

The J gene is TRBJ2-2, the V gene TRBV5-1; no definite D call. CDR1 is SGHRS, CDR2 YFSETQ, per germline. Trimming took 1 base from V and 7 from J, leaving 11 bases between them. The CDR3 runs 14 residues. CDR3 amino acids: CASSLSRLDGELFF. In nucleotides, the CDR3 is TGCGCCAGCAGCTTGTCCCGTCTTGACGGGGAGCTGTTTTTT.

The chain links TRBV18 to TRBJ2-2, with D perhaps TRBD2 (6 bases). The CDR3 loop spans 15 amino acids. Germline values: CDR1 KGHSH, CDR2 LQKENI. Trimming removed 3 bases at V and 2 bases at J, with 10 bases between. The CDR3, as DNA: TGTGCCAGCTCACCTGGGCGGGACAACACCGGGGAGCTGTTTTTT. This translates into CASSPGRDNTGELFF.

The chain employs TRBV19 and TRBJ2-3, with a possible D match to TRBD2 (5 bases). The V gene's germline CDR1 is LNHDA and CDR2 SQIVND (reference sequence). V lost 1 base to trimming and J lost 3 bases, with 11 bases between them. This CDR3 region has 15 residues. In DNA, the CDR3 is TGTGCCAGTAGTATAGCAGGAGGAGCAACAGATACGCAGTATTTT. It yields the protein CASSIAGGATDTQYF.

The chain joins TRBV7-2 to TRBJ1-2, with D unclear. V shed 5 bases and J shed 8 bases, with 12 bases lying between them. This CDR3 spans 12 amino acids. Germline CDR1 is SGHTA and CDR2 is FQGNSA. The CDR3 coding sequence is TGTGCCAGCAGCCTCGAGTCGGGCGGCTACACCTTC. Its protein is CASSLESGGYTF.

CDR3 region: CASSLGIGDYGYTF. CDR3 sequence (DNA): TGTGCCAGCAGCTTAGGTATAGGGGACTATGGCTACACCTTC. The genes are TRBV7-2 and TRBJ1-2; possible D gene TRBD1, 5 bases. Trimming removed 1 base at V and 3 bases at J, with 9 bases between. CDR1 and CDR2 from the germline V gene are SGHTA and FQGNSA. The length of the CDR3 is 14 residues.

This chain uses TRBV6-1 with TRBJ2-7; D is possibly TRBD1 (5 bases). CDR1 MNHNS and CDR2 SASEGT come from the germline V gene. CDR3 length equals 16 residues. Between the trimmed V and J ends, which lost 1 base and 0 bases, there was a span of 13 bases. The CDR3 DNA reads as TGTGCCAGCAGTGAAGGACAGAGCCTCTACTCCTACGAGCAGTACTTC. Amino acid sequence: CASSEGQSLYSYEQYF.

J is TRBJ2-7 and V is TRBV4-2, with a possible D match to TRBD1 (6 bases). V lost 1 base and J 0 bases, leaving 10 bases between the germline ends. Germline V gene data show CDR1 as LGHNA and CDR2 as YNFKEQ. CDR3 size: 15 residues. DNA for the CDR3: TGTGCCAGCAGCCAAGCGAGACAGGCCTCCTACGAGCAGTACTTC. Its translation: CASSQARQASYEQYF.

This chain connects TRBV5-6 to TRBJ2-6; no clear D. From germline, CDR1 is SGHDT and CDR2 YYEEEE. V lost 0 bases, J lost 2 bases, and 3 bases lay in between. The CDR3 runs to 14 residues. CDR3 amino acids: CASSLGTGANVLTF. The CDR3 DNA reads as TGTGCCAGCAGCTTGGGGACTGGGGCCAACGTCCTGACTTTC. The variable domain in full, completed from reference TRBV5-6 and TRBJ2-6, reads DAGVTQSPTHLIKTRGQQVTLRCSPKSGHDTVSWYQQALGQGPQFIFQYYEEEERQRGNFPDRFSGHQFPNYSSELNVNALLLGDSALYLCASSLGTGANVLTFGAGSRLTVL.